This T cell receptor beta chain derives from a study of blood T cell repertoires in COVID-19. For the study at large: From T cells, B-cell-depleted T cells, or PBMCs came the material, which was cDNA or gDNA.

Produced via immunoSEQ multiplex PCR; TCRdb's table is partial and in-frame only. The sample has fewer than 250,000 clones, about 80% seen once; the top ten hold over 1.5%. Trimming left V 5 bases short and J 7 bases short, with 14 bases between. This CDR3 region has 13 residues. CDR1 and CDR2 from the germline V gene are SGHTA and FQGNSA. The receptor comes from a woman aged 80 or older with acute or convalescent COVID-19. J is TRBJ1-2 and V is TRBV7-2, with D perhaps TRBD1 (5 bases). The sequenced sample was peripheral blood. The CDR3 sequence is CASSPLGVGGYTF. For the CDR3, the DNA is TGTGCCAGCAGCCCCCTAGGGGTCGGTGGCTACACCTTC.